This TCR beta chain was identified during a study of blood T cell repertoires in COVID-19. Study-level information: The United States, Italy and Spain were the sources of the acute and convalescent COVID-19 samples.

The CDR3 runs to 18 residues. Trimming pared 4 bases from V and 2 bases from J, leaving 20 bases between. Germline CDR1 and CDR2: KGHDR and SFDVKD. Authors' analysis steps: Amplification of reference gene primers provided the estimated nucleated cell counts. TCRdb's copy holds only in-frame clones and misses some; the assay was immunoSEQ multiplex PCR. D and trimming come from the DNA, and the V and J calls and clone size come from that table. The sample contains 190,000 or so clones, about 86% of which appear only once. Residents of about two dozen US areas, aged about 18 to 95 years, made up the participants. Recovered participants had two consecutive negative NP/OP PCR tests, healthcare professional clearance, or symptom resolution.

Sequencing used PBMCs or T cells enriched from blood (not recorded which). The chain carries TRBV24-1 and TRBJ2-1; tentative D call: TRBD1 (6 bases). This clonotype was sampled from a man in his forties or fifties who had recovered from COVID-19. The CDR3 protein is CATSDPSAGKGAYNEQFF. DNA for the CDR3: TGTGCCACCAGTGACCCCAGTGCAGGGAAGGGGGCCTACAATGAGCAGTTCTTC.